This entry lists 2 T cell receptor beta chains sequenced from one sample in a study of T-cell reconstitution after alpha-beta-depleted transplantation in children (TCRdb year 2016). The method was PCR. Sequenced on an Illumina HiSeq 2500. TCR library preparation used molecular barcoding, with unique molecular identifiers applied to normalize quantification of the TCRbeta repertoire. TCRdb redid the processing of the public reads, applying fastp at Q25 and MiXCR, and retained in-frame beta chains. Rows are combined by CDR3 protein, so each entry shows the most common genes and DNA. This sample lists about 980,000 distinct CDR3 sequences; about 29% were detected once. Of the sample, over 25% is held by the ten largest clones. This specimen's treatment or condition label, interpreted: allogeneic hematopoietic cell transplantation with graft depleted of TCRalphabeta T cells and CD19 B cells. The material was PBMCs, mostly from graft donor cells, obtained 360 days after TCRalphabeta/CD19-depleted stem cell transplant. The source of these receptors is a boy under three years old who had a stem cell transplant for SCID, so the T cells may come from the graft donor.

In its sample, this clonotype was seen a few times. The gene calls are TRBV6-6 and TRBJ1-1, with unresolved D. Trimming left V 2 bases short and J 5 bases short, with 3 bases between. The CDR3 sequence is 11 residues long. The germline CDR1 and CDR2 sequences are MNHNY and SVGAGI (reference sequence). The CDR3 DNA is TGTGCCAGCAGTTACAGGACTGAAGCTTTCTTT. Encoded protein: CASSYRTEAFF.

V and J are TRBV12-3 or TRBV12-4 and TRBJ1-3; D gene ambiguous. Trimming shortened V by 6 bases and J by 9 bases, and 9 bases separated the two germline ends. The CDR3 contains 11 residues. The CDR3 spells CASSLTPTIYF. The DNA for the CDR3 is TGTGCCAGCAGCTTGACACCCACCATATATTTT.